This TCR beta chain was found in a study of a mutant IDH1 vaccine in newly diagnosed glioma. This sample's time point: week 5, during vaccination. Each vaccine dose was 300 ug of mutant IDH1 20-mer peptide, with topical imiquimod. The assay was immunoSEQ multiplex PCR, and TCRdb's table has in-frame clones only and misses some. This sample has nearly 55,000 clones, with around 81% found just once. The CDR3 has 15 amino acids. From germline, CDR1 is LNHDA and CDR2 SQIVND (reference sequence). V was trimmed by 1 base and J by 0 bases, leaving 9 bases between them. For this clone: Antigen: not known.

The specimen was PBMCs, collected from a glioma patient whose treatment included an IDH1 peptide vaccine. The chain is built from TRBV19 and TRBJ1-1; D is ambiguous. This TCR came from a man aged 25-45 years with glioma. The CDR3 bases are TGTGCCAGTAGTATAGGGCCGGGTTTGAACACTGAAGCTTTCTTT. It yields the protein CASSIGPGLNTEAFF.